The present TCR beta chain was sequenced within a study of HIV-infected children after antiretroviral therapy interruption (dated by TCRdb to the late 2010s). Context from the whole study: The study included eight children, four on planned treatment interruption and four on continuous treatment, and all eight had a CD4+ count above 500 and a viral load below 50 copies/ml. In the interruption arm, samples were obtained at week 0, week 12, end of interruption (week 24 or 48), and about 3 years after study end. Alongside measurements of thymic output, the study compared TCR repertoires of children on planned treatment interruption with TCR repertoires of children on continuous antiretroviral treatment. The interruption group had a median age of about 9.5 years, and the continuous treatment group had a median age of around 8 years. Continuous-treatment samples were analyzed from corresponding weeks 0, 48 and 150. Recorded exposure to EBV and CMV was present in most of the participating children. What the research found in general, with its limitations: The naive CD4+ Gini coefficient rose by the end of treatment interruption, suggesting clonal expansion, and returned to baseline by 3 years. The small number of patients is a limitation, and caution is needed when interpreting the data. For naive CD4+ repertoires of PTI patients, CDR3 sharing between time points dropped once interruption began, while many sequences were shared between the end of interruption and 3 years later. The sorted CD45RA+ naive cells might contain minor non-naive CD45RA+ populations, such as EMRA or stem memory cells.

Receptor amplification or capture employed 3' RACE. TCR libraries were built from RNA using a 3' RACE protocol with unique molecular identifiers to correct PCR amplification bias. As many as 12 amplicon libraries were pooled and then sequenced on an Illumina MiSeq using v2 2x250 paired-end chemistry. The study's processing was this. Reads were processed with Decombinator for assignment of V and J genes and CDR3, and barcode-based correction of errors and PCR bias was applied. Repertoires were subsampled to equal depth before Gini coefficients were calculated with the R ineq package. GLIPH, Hamming distance and a shared triplet metric were used to assess CDR3 similarity. TCRdb cleaned the public reads at Q25 with fastp, built clones with MiXCR and kept in-frame beta chains. All rows with the same CDR3 protein become a single entry with the most common DNA and genes. TCRdb's processing, not the authors', yielded these V and J calls. The sample contains around 50,000 distinct CDR3 sequences, roughly 4.5% of them found a single time. Jointly, the top ten make up approximately 0.7% of the sample.

Many counts were recorded for this clonotype. What this receptor recognizes is not known. Base qualities were left out, and no much larger clone turns up one base away. Explained via the paper, the treatment or condition label denotes: PENTA 11 planned treatment interruption arm or continuous ART arm. Children from the United Kingdom aged 2 to 15 years who had been given at least three-drug ART for at least 24 weeks were enrolled as participants. Cryopreserved PBMCs with at least 5 million viable cells were required; several candidate patients were excluded for low viable PBMC yield. Using a FACSAria III cell sorter, naive CD4+ CD45RA+ CD45RO- T cells were FACS-sorted out of thawed PBMCs. After sorting, the cells were fixed and RNA was extracted first with the RNeasy FFPE kit and then with the RNeasy Micro kit. CDR1 LGHDT and CDR2 YNNKEL were looked up in the germline V gene (reference sequence). Counted from cysteine to phenylalanine, this CDR3 has 15 amino acids. Of the read, only the CDR3 DNA is kept; its 45 bases are in frame from base 1. Trimming at the junction amounts to 3 bases on V and 7 bases on J, and the germline ends lie 19 bases apart.

The rearrangement joined TRBV3-1 to TRBJ2-7; possibly the D gene is TRBD2, per 5 matching bases. This TCR was recovered from a pool of human donors with HIV. Here the sequenced sample was CD45RA+ CD4+ T cells from PBMCs, pooled from several time points, taken from a donor given antiretroviral therapy, either interrupted or continuous. Per the publication, the cell subset or site label means: naive CD4+ CD45RA+ CD45RO- T cells. The nucleotide sequence reads TGTGCCAGCAGCCACTCCGGGGTCCAAGCTTGGGAGCAGTACTTC. Translation gives CASSHSGVQAWEQYF.